Here is one T cell receptor beta chain with its context. These data come from a study of blood T cell repertoires in COVID-19. Per germline, CDR1 SGHDN and CDR2 FVKESK. This CDR3 contains 15 residues. Trimming shortened V by 1 base and J by 0 bases, and 7 bases separated the two germline ends. The table came from immunoSEQ multiplex PCR; TCRdb's copy has only in-frame clones and leaves some out. Here the sample spans about 110,000 clones, just over 70% being singletons. The source of this sequence is a woman aged 40 to 50 with acute or convalescent COVID-19. The sequenced sample was peripheral blood. V and J are TRBV14 and TRBJ2-1, with D hard to call. CDR3 loop: CASSQGLSSYNEQFF. The CDR3 coding sequence is TGTGCCAGCAGCCAAGGATTGAGCTCCTACAATGAGCAGTTCTTC.